This note documents a single T cell receptor beta chain sequence. Trimming took off 8 bases at V and 6 bases at J, with 19 bases between the two ends. The CDR3 consists of 14 residues. Germline-derived CDR1 and CDR2 are MNHEY and SVGAGI. This sample is drawn from a study of blood T cell repertoires in COVID-19. Sequencing used immunoSEQ multiplex PCR; TCRdb keeps in-frame clones, though not all of them. The profile shows 330,000 or so clones, over 80% of them singletons. The sequence came from a man aged 30-40 years with COVID-19, enrolled during active disease. Sequencing was done on a sample of peripheral blood. The chain employs TRBV6-5 and TRBJ1-1; D might be TRBD1 (6 bases). CDR3 in DNA: TGTGCCAGCCGCCCCCCCGGGGGGCACTCTGAAGCTTTCTTT. Translating gives CASRPPGGHSEAFF.